A selection of T cell receptor beta chains follows, all from one sample in a study of Ad26.COV2.S vaccination and SARS-CoV-2 variants. TCRdb's table, derived via immunoSEQ multiplex PCR, lists solely in-frame clones and lacks some. The table has some 320,000 clones, 85% to 90% seen once. The source material was peripheral blood, sampled in a trial of Ad26.COV2.S vaccine versus placebo. The receptors come from a person aged 18-65 years who received the Ad26.COV2.S COVID-19 vaccine or a placebo. CDR3s include the opening cysteine and the closing phenylalanine or tryptophan. The D gene is left open where the match is weak. Clone size is stated in some rows and not others, as once, few, many or a class when expanded.

>NA|TRBV11-2|NA|TRBJ1-2
TGTGCCAGCAGCTTTGGATCGAGTGGCTACACCTTC
CASSFGSSGYTF
>NA|TRBV18|NA|TRBJ1-2
TGTGCCAGCTCACCACCGAGGGTTCCCTATGGCTACACCTTC
CASSPPRVPYGYTF
>NA|TRBV2|TRBD1|TRBJ1-1
TGTGCCAGCACTAGAGCCTACCGGGACAGTGAAGCTTTCTTT
CASTRAYRDSEAFF
>NA|TRBV5-1|NA|TRBJ2-1
TGCGCCAGCAGCCTTAGCACGGGGGGCTTCTACAATGAGCAGTTCTTC
CASSLSTGGFYNEQFF
>NA|TRBV6-2/TRBV6-3|NA|TRBJ2-1
TGTGCCAGCAGTTGGGGGGCCGGCTACAATGAGCAGTTCTTC
CASSWGAGYNEQFF
>once|TRBV7-2|NA|TRBJ1-5
TGTGCCAGCAGTCCGCAGGGGACCTCCAATCAGCCCCAGCATTTT
CASSPQGTSNQPQHF
>NA|TRBV19|NA|TRBJ1-3
TGTGCCAGTAGTATGTTGAACACAAGAAGTACCATATATTTT
CASSMLNTRSTIYF
>NA|TRBV7-2|TRBD1|TRBJ2-7
TGTGCCAGCACCTTGACAGGGGGGACATGGGAGCAGTACTTC
CASTLTGGTWEQYF
>NA|TRBV19|NA|TRBJ2-4
TGTGCCAGTAGTTCCCAGGGGCGGTCAAAAAACATTCAGTACTTC
CASSSQGRSKNIQYF
>NA|TRBV10-3|TRBD2|TRBJ2-3
TGTGCCATCAGCCAAACTAGCGGGGGACCGTGTTTT
CAISQTSGGPCF
>NA|TRBV5-1|NA|TRBJ1-1
TGCGCCACATCTCAGGGAACACTCAAGACGAACACTGAAGCTTTCTTT
CATSQGTLKTNTEAFF
>NA|TRBV21-1|NA|TRBJ2-7
TGTGCCAGCGCGAGGGACAGTTCCTACGAGCAGTACTTC
CASARDSSYEQYF
>NA|TRBV12-3/TRBV12-4|NA|TRBJ2-2
TGTGCCAGCAGTTTATCCTTCGGGGAGCTGTTTTTT
CASSLSFGELFF
>NA|TRBV2|TRBD2|TRBJ2-1
TGTGCCACCAGCATAACCAGCGGGGGGGGGTCTGAGCAGTTCTTC
CATSITSGGGSEQFF
>NA|TRBV6-1|TRBD1|TRBJ1-1
TGTGCCAGCAGTGAATACCTACGGGACAGGGCGGCTGAAGCTTTCTTT
CASSEYLRDRAAEAFF
>NA|TRBV5-1|NA|TRBJ2-3
TGCGCCAGCAGCTTGGCAGGGATAGTCGGCACAGATACGCAGTATTTT
CASSLAGIVGTDTQYF
>NA|TRBV5-3|NA|TRBJ1-1
TGTGCCAGAAGCTTTAGGGGTGAAGCTTTCTTT
CARSFRGEAFF
>NA|TRBV2|TRBD1|TRBJ2-3
TGTGCCAGTTCCCGGGACAGGAACACAGATACGCAGTATTTT
CASSRDRNTDTQYF
>NA|TRBV9|TRBD2|TRBJ2-2
TGTGCCAGCAGCGTACGGGGGGGCAGCGGGGAGCTGTTTTTT
CASSVRGGSGELFF
>few|TRBV2|NA|TRBJ2-7
TGTGCCAGCACCTCCCCAACCGAGCAGTACTTC
CASTSPTEQYF
>NA|TRBV18|TRBD1|TRBJ1-1
TGTGCCAGCTCAAAAACCCAGGGGGTATTCACTGAAGCTTTCTTT
CASSKTQGVFTEAFF
>NA|TRBV5-1|NA|TRBJ2-2
TGCGCCAGCAGCTCGGTGGGACCTCACACCGGGGAGCTGTTTTTT
CASSSVGPHTGELFF
>NA|TRBV6-5|NA|TRBJ2-7
TGTGCCAGCAGTCCGACAGTCTCCTACGAGCAGTACTTC
CASSPTVSYEQYF
>NA|TRBV6-2/TRBV6-3|TRBD1|TRBJ1-1
TGTGCCAGCAGTTACATGGACAGGGCTGAAGCTTTCTTT
CASSYMDRAEAFF
>few|TRBV5-4|NA|TRBJ1-3
TGTGCCAGCAGCTCCCCGGGGCTTGGCAACACCATATATTTT
CASSSPGLGNTIYF
>NA|TRBV5-1|TRBD2|TRBJ2-1
TGCGCCAGCAGTCGCGGGGGAGGCTCCTACAATGAGCAGTTCTTC
CASSRGGGSYNEQFF
>NA|TRBV7-9|NA|TRBJ2-6
TGTGCCAGCAGCGCTCAGTTGTATGGGGCCAACGTCCTGACTTTC
CASSAQLYGANVLTF
>NA|TRBV2|NA|TRBJ2-6
TGTGCCAGTACTAGTGGGGCCAACGTCCTGACTTTC
CASTSGANVLTF
>NA|TRBV9|TRBD1|TRBJ2-2
TGTGCCAGCAGCGTATCCACTCTTCGGACAGGGACGGGCGGGGAGCTGTTTTTT
CASSVSTLRTGTGGELFF
>NA|TRBV7-9|NA|TRBJ1-1
TGTGCCAGCAGCTCAATGAAGGGAAACACTGAAGCTTTCTTT
CASSSMKGNTEAFF
>NA|TRBV30|TRBD1|TRBJ1-3
TGTGCCTGGACCCTACAGGGGGCTCCTGGAAACACCATATATTTT
CAWTLQGAPGNTIYF
>NA|TRBV6-5|TRBD1|TRBJ1-1
TGTGCCAGCAGAAGGACAGGGGTCTCGAACACTGAAGCTTTCTTT
CASRRTGVSNTEAFF
>NA|TRBV3-1/TRBV3-2|NA|TRBJ2-7
TGTGCCACCGATCCAAACCAACAACATCCTCCCTACGAGCAGTACTTC
CATDPNQQHPPYEQYF
>NA|TRBV5-1|TRBD1|TRBJ2-2
TGCGCCAGCAGCTTACGACAGGGTTCGAACGGGGAGCTGTTTTTT
CASSLRQGSNGELFF
>NA|TRBV6-6|NA|TRBJ1-5
TGTGCCAGCAGTAAGAGCAATCAGCCCCAGCATTTT
CASSKSNQPQHF
>NA|TRBV4-3|TRBD2|TRBJ2-5
TGCGCCAGCAGCCAAGACGGACTAGCCGGAGCGTCCCAAGAGACCCAGTACTTC
CASSQDGLAGASQETQYF
>NA|TRBV7-3|NA|TRBJ2-3
TGTGCCAGCAGCCCGGGGGGCGGTACAGATACGCAGTATTTT
CASSPGGGTDTQYF
>NA|TRBV7-2|TRBD1|TRBJ1-5
TGTGCCAGCAGCGGAGACAGGGGCGGTCAGCCCCAGCATTTT
CASSGDRGGQPQHF